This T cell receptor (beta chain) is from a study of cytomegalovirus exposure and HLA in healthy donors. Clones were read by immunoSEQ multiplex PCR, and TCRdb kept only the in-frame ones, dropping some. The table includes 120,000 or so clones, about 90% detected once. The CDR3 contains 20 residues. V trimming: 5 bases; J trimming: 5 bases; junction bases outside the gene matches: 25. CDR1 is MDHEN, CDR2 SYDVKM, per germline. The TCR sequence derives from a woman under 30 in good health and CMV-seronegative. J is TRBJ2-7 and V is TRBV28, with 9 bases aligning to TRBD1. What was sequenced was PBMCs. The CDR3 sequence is CASSPRRLKPRDRDADEQYF. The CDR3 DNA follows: TGTGCCAGCAGTCCCCGCCGACTGAAACCCCGGGACAGGGACGCCGACGAGCAGTACTTC.